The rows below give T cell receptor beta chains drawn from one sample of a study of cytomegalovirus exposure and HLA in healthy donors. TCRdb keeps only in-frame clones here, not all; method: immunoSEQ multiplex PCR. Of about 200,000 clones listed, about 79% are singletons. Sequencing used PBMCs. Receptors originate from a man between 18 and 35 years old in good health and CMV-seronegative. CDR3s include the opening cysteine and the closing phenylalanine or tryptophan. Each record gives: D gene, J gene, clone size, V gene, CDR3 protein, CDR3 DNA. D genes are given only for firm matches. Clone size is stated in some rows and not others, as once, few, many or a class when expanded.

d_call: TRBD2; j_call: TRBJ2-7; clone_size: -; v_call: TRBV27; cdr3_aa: CASRDGLAGVEQYF; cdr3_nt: TGTGCCAGCAGGGACGGACTAGCGGGGGTCGAGCAGTACTTC
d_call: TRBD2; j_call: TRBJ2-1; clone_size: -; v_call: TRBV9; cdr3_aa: CASSVVDSGRADEQFF; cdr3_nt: TGTGCCAGCAGCGTAGTGGATAGCGGGAGGGCCGATGAGCAGTTCTTC
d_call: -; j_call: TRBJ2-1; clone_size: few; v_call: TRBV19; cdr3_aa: CASRPGGDYNEQFF; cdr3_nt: TGTGCCAGTAGGCCGGGGGGCGACTACAATGAGCAGTTCTTC
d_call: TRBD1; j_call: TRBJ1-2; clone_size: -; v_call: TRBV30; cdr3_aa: CAWSVRTGEYGYTF; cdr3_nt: TGTGCCTGGAGTGTGAGGACAGGAGAGTATGGCTACACCTTC
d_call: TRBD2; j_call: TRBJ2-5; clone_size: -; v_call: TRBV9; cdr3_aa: CASSPGLLETQYF; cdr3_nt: TGTGCCAGCAGCCCGGGACTATTAGAGACCCAGTACTTC
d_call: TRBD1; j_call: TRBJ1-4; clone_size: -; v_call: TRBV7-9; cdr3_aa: CASSLIQGMGKLFF; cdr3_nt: TGTGCCAGCAGCTTAATACAGGGGATGGGAAAACTGTTTTTT
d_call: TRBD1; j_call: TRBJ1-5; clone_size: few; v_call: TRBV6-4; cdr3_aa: CASSEKTGGNQPQHF; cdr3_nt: TGTGCCAGCAGTGAAAAGACAGGGGGCAATCAGCCCCAGCATTTT
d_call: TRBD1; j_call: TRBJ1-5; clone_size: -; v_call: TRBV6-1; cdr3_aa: CASSVSPGQGARNQPQHF; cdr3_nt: TGTGCCAGCAGTGTGAGCCCGGGACAGGGGGCGCGCAATCAGCCCCAGCATTTT
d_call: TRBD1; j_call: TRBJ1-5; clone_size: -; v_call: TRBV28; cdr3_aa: CASSTGQGRNQPQHF; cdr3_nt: TGTGCCAGCAGCACCGGACAGGGGCGAAATCAGCCCCAGCATTTT
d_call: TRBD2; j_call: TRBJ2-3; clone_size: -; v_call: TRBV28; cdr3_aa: CASSSGLAGVRHTDTQYF; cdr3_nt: TGTGCCAGCAGTTCCGGACTAGCGGGAGTCAGACACACAGATACGCAGTATTTT
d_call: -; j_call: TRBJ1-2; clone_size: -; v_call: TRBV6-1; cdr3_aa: CASSEDLVSYGYTF; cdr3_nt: TGTGCCAGCAGTGAAGATCTGGTCAGCTATGGCTACACCTTC
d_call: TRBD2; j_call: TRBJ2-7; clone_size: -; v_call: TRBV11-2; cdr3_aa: CATRGGLASREQYF; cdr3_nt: TGTGCCACACGGGGGGGACTAGCGTCTCGGGAGCAGTACTTC
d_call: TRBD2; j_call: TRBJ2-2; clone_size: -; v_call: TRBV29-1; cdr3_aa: CAGASGRIETGELFF; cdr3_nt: TGCGCCGGGGCTAGCGGGAGGATTGAAACCGGGGAGCTGTTTTTT
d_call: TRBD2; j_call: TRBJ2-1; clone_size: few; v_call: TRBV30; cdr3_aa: CAWSGGTSSYNEQFF; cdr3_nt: TGTGCCTGGAGTGGTGGGACTAGCTCCTACAATGAGCAGTTCTTC
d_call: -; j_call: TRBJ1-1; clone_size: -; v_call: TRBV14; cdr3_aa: CASSQVRGGTEAFF; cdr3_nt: TGTGCCAGCAGCCAAGTTAGGGGCGGCACTGAAGCTTTCTTT
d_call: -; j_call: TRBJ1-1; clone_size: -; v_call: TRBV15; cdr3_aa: CATSRAGANTEAFF; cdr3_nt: TGTGCCACCAGCAGAGCAGGGGCGAACACTGAAGCTTTCTTT
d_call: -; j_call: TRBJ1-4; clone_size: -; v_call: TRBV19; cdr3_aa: CASSQSAGAGKLFF; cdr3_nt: TGTGCCAGTAGCCAAAGCGCGGGGGCTGGAAAACTGTTTTTT
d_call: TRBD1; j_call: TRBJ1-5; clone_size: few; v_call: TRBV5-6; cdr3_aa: CASSSGQGQPQHF; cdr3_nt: TGTGCCAGCAGCTCGGGACAGGGACAGCCCCAGCATTTT
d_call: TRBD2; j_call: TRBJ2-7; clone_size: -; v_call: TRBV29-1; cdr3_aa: CSGIAGVDNEQYF; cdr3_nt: TGCAGCGGTATAGCGGGAGTTGACAACGAGCAGTACTTC
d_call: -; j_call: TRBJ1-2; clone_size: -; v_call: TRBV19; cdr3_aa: CASTRGEGYTF; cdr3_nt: TGTGCCAGTACGCGGGGAGAAGGCTACACCTTC
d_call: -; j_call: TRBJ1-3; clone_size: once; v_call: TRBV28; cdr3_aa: CATWSSGNTIYF; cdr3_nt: TGTGCCACCTGGAGCTCTGGAAACACCATATATTTT
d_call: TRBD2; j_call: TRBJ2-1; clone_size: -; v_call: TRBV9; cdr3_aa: CASSPVAAGGGEQFF; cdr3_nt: TGTGCCAGCAGCCCGGTAGCGGCGGGAGGAGGTGAGCAGTTCTTC
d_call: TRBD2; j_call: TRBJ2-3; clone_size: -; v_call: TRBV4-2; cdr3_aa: CASSQLSGGEADTQYF; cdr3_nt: TGTGCCAGCAGCCAACTTAGCGGGGGGGAGGCGGATACGCAGTATTTT
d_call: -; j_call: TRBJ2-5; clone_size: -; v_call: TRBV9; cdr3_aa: CASSVGSTESGQETQYF; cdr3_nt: TGTGCCAGCAGCGTAGGGTCTACAGAAAGTGGACAAGAGACCCAGTACTTC
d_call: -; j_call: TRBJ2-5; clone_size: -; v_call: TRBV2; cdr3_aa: CASSDLGRLSSGEQYF; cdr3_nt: TGTGCCAGCAGTGACCTCGGGAGATTATCCTCGGGGGAGCAGTACTTC
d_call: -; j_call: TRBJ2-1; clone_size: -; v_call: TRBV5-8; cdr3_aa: CASSLVGGEQFF; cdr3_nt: TGTGCCAGCAGCTTGGTTGGCGGTGAGCAGTTCTTC